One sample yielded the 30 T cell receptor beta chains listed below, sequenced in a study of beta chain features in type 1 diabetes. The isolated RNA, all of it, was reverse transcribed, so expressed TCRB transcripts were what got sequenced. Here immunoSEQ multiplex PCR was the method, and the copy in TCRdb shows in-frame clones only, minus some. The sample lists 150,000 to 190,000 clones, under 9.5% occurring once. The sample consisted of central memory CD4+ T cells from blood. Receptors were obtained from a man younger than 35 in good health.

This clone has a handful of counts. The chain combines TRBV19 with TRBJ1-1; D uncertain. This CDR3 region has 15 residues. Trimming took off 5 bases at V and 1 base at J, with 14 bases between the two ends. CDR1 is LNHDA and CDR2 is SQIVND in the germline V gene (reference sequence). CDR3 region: CASSSRIGKNTEAFF. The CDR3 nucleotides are TGTGCCAGTAGTTCCAGGATCGGGAAGAACACTGAAGCTTTCTTT.

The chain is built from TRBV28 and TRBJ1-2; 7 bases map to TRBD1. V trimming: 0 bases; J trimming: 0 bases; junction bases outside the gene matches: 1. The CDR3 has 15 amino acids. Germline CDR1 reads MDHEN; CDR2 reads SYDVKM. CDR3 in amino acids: CASSLWGTANYGYTF. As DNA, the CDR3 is TGTGCCAGCAGTTTATGGGGGACAGCTAACTATGGCTACACCTTC.

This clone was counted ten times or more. CDR3 loop: CASSPSTSGIDYNEQFF. DNA of the CDR3: TGTGCCAGCTCACCCTCGACTAGCGGGATAGACTACAATGAGCAGTTCTTC. The chain employs TRBV18 and TRBJ2-1, with 11 nucleotides matching TRBD2. The CDR3 spans 17 residues. Germline CDR1 and CDR2: KGHSH and LQKENI. The junction had 7 bases not matched to a gene; V was cut back by 3 bases and J by 3 bases.

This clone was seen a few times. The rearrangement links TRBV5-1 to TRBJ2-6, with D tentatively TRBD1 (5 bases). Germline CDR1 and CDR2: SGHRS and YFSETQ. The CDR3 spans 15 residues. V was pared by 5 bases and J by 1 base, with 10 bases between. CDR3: CASRQAGSGANVLTF. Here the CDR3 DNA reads TGCGCCAGCAGACAAGCAGGGTCTGGGGCCAACGTCCTGACTTTC.

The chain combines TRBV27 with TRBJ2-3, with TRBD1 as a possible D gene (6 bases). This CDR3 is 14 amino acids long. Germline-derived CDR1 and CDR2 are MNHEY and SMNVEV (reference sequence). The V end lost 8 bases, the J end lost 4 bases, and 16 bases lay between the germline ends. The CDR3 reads CASGHRDRADTQYF. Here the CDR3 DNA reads TGTGCCAGCGGACACAGGGATCGGGCAGATACGCAGTATTTT.

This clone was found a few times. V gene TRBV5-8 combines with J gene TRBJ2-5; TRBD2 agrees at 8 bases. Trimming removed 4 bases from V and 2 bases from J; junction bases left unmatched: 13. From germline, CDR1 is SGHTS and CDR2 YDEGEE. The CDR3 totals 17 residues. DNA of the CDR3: TGTGCCAGCAGCACCATTTTGGGTAGCGGGGCTCAAGAGACCCAGTACTTC. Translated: CASSTILGSGAQETQYF. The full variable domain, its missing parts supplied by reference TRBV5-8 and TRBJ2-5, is EAGVTQSPTHLIKTRGQQATLRCSPISGHTSVYWYQQALGLGLQFLLWYDEGEERNRGNFPPRFSGRQFPNYSSELNVNALELEDSALYLCASSTILGSGAQETQYFGPGTRLLVL.

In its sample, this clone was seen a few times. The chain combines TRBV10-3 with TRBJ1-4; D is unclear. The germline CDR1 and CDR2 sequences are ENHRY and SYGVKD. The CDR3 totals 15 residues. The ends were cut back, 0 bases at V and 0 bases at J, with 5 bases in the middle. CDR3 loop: CAISESGATNEKLFF. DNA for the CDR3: TGTGCCATCAGTGAGTCCGGGGCAACTAATGAAAAACTGTTTTTT.

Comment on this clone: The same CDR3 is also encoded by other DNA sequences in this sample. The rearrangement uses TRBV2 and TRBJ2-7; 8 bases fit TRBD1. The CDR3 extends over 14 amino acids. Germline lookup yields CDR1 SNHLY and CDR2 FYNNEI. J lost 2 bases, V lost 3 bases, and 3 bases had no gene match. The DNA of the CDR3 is TGTGCCAGCAGTGACGGACAGGGAGCCTACGAGCAGTACTTC. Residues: CASSDGQGAYEQYF.

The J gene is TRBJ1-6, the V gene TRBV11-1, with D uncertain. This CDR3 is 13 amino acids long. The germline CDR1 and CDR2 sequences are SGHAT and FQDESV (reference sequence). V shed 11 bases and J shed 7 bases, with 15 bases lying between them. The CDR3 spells CAAREKLNSPLHF. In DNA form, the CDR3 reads TGTGCCGCACGGGAGAAGCTGAATTCACCCCTCCACTTT.

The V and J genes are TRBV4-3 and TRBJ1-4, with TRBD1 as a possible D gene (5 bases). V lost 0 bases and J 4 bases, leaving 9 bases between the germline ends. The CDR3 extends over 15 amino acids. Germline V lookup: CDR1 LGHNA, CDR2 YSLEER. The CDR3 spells CASSQDGQLNEKLFF. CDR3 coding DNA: TGCGCCAGCAGCCAAGATGGACAACTTAATGAAAAACTGTTTTTT.

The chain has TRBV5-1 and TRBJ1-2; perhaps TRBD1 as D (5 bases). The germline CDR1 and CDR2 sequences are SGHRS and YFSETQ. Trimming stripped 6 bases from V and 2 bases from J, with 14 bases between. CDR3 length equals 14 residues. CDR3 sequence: CASISGPGNYGYTF. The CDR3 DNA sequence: TGCGCCAGCATTTCCGGACCAGGGAACTATGGCTACACCTTC.

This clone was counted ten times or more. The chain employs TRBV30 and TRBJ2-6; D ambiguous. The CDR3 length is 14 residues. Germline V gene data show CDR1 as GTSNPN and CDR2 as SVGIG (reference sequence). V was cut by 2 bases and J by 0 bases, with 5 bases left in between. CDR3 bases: TGTGCCTGGAGTCGCTACTCTGGGGCCAACGTCCTGACTTTC. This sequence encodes CAWSRYSGANVLTF. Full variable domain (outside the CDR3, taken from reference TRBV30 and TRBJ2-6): SQTIHQWPATLVQPVGSPLSLECTVEGTSNPNLYWYRQAAGRGLQLLFYSVGIGQISSEVPQNLSASRPQDRQFILSSKKLLLSDSGFYLCAWSRYSGANVLTFGAGSRLTVL.

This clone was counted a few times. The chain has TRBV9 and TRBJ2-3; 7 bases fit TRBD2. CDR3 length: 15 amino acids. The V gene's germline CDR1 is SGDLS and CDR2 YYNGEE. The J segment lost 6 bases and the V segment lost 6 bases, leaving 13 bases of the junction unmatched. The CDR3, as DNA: TGTGCCAGCACCTCGACGGGGACTACTTCCGATACGCAGTATTTT. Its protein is CASTSTGTTSDTQYF.

The DNA of the CDR3 is TGCGCCAGCAGCCAACAGCGGGAGTTAACCTACGAGCAGTACTTC. This codes for CASSQQRELTYEQYF. The rearrangement links TRBV4-3 to TRBJ2-5; TRBD2 matches 8 bases. The closer fit of TRBJ2-7 to the DNA end suggests the J call may be wrong. CDR1 LGHNA and CDR2 YSLEER come from the germline V gene. There are 15 residues in the CDR3.

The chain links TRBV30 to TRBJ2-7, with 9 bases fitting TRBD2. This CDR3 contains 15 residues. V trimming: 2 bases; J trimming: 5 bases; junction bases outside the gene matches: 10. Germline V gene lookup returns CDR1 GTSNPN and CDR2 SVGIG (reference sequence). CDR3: CAWSRGARGGDEQYF. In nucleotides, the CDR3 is TGTGCCTGGAGTAGGGGTGCGCGGGGGGGCGACGAGCAGTACTTC.

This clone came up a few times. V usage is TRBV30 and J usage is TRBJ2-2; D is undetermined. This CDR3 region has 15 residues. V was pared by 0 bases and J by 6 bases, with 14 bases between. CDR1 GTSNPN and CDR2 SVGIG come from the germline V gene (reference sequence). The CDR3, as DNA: TGTGCCTGGAGTGTACCCGGTTTTCGGGCCGGGGAGCTGTTTTTT. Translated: CAWSVPGFRAGELFF.

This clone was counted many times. CDR3 amino acids: CSAVTGGGNQPQHF. CDR3 sequence (DNA): TGCAGCGCCGTGACCGGAGGTGGCAATCAGCCCCAGCATTTT. The chain combines TRBV29-1 with TRBJ1-5; D uncertain. The germline V and J ends were trimmed by 7 bases and 2 bases, with 15 bases remaining between them. Germline V gene sequence: CDR1 SQVTM, CDR2 ANQGSEA. The CDR3 totals 14 residues.

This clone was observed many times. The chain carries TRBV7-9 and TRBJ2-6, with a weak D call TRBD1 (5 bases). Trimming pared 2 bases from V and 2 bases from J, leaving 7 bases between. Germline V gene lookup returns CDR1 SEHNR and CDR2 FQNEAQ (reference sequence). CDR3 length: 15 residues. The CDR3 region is CASSLTGAGANVLTF. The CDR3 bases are TGTGCCAGCAGCTTAACAGGAGCTGGGGCCAACGTCCTGACTTTC.

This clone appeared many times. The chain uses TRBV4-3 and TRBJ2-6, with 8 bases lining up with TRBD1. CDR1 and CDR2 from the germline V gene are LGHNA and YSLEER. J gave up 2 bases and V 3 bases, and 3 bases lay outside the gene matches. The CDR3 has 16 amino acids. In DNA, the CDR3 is TGCGCCAGCAGCCAGGCAGGGGGCGCTGGGGCCAACGTCCTGACTTTC. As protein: CASSQAGGAGANVLTF.

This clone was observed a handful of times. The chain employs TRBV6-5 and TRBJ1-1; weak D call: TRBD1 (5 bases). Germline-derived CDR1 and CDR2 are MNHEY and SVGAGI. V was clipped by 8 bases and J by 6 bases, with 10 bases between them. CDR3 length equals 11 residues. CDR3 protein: CASGQGPEAFF. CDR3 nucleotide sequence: TGTGCCAGCGGCCAGGGCCCTGAAGCTTTCTTT.

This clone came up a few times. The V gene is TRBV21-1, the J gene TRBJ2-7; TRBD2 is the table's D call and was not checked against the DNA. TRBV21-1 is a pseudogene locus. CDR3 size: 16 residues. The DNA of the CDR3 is TGTGCCAGCAGCAAAGATGGGCGGGCCTCTCGGGACGAGCAGTACTTC. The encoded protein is CASSKDGRASRDEQYF.

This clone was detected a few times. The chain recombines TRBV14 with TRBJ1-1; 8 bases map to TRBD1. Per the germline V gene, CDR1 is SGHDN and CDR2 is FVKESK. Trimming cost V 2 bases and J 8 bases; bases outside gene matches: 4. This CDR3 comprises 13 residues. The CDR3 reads CASSQTTGAEAFF. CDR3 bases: TGTGCCAGCAGCCAAACGACAGGGGCCGAAGCTTTCTTT.

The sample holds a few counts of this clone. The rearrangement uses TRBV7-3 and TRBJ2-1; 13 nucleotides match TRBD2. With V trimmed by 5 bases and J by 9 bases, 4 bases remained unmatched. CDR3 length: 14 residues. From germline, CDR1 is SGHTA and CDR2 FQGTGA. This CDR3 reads CASSTSGGEGEQFF. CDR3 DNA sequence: TGTGCCAGCAGCACTAGCGGGGGGGAGGGTGAGCAGTTCTTC.

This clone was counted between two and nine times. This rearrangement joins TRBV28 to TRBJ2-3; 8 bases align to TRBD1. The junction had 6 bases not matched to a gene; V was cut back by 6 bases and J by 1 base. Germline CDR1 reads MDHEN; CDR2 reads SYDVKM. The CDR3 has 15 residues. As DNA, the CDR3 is TGTGCCAGCAGCACCCCGGGACAGGGCACAGATACGCAGTATTTT. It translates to CASSTPGQGTDTQYF.

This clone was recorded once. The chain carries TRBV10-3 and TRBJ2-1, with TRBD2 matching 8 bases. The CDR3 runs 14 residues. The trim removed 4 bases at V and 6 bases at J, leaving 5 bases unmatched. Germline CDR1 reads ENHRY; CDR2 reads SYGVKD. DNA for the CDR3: TGTGCCATCAGTGTGGGACTAGATGGCAATGAGCAGTTCTTC. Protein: CAISVGLDGNEQFF.

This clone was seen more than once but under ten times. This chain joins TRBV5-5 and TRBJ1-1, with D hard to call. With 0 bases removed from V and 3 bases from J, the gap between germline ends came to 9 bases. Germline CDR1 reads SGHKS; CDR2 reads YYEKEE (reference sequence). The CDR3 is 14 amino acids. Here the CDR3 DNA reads TGTGCCAGCAGCTTGGCCGTGCGAGACACTGAAGCTTTCTTT. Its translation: CASSLAVRDTEAFF.

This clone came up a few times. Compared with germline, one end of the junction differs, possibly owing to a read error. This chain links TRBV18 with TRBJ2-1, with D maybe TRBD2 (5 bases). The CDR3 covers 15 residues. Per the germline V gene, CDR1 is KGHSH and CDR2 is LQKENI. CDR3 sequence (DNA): TGTGCCAGCTCTGCTTCGGCGGGCCCCTACGATGAGCAGTTCTTC. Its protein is CASSASAGPYDEQFF.

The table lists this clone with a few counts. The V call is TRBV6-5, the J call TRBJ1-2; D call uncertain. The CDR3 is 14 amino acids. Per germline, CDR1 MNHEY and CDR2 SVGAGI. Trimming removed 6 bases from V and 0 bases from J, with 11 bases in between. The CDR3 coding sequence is TGTGCCAGCAGCCACAGCCTTGCTAACTATGGCTACACCTTC. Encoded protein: CASSHSLANYGYTF.

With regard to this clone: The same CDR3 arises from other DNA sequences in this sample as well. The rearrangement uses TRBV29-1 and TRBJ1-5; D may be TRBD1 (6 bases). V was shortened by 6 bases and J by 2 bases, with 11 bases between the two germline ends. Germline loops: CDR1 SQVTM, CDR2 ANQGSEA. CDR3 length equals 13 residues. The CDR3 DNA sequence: TGCAGCGTCACGACAGGAGGCAATCAGCCCCAGCATTTT. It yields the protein CSVTTGGNQPQHF.

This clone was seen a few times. DNA for the CDR3: TGTGCCAGCACCCATGGGGACAGTTCCTACGAGCAGTACTTC. It codes for CASTHGDSSYEQYF. The chain couples TRBV28 to TRBJ2-7, with 7 bases lining up with TRBD1. Germline V gene lookup returns CDR1 MDHEN and CDR2 SYDVKM. V was pared by 7 bases and J by 1 base, with 7 bases of the junction left unmatched. The CDR3 is 14 residues long.